The 18 T cell receptor beta chains reported below all come from one sample, sequenced in a study of prognosis after radiotherapy for stage I lung cancer listed by TCRdb under 2021. These reads were obtained on an Illumina HiSeq 3000. Two rounds of multiplex PCR on genomic DNA were used to amplify the TCR beta CDR3 region. The first PCR round used primers specific to each TRBV and TRBJ gene, and the primer sequences were filed in Chinese patent CN105087789A. TCRdb applied fastp at Q25 and MiXCR to the public reads, then kept only in-frame beta chains. Rows with one shared CDR3 protein collapse into an entry with the most common genes and DNA. The sample table records 30,000 to 35,000 distinct CDR3 sequences; 40% to 60% of these occur just once. Of the sample, 16% is held by the ten largest clones. Sequenced here: PBMCs, sampled before or after stereotactic body radiation therapy (not recorded which). The receptors derive from a donor aged 50 or older with non-small cell lung cancer.

The chain couples TRBV27 to TRBJ2-7; TRBD1 agrees at 8 bases. The CDR3 runs 14 residues. After removal of 5 bases from V and 2 bases from J, the junction contained 5 bases not matched to a gene. CDR1 and CDR2 from the germline V gene are MNHEY and SMNVEV (reference sequence). DNA of the CDR3: TGTGCCAGCAGTCCACAGGGGGGAGCCTACGAGCAGTACTTC. Translating it yields CASSPQGGAYEQYF.

The chain recombines TRBV5-1 with TRBJ2-5; no definite D call. V lost 2 bases to trimming and J lost 2 bases, with 10 bases between them. The CDR3 length is 14 residues. Germline V lookup: CDR1 SGHRS, CDR2 YFSETQ. The DNA for the CDR3 is TGCGCCAGCAGCTTCGAAGGGCATCAAGAGACCCAGTACTTC. It is translated as CASSFEGHQETQYF.

This clonotype was recorded at least ten times. The chain employs TRBV12-5 and TRBJ2-1; 7 bases line up with TRBD2. V shed 6 bases and J 7 bases; nucleotides not matched to a gene: 15. Germline values: CDR1 LGHNT, CDR2 FRNRAP. CDR3 length: 16 residues. This chain's CDR3 is CASGSRLASLLNEQFF. The CDR3 DNA sequence: TGTGCTAGTGGATCACGACTAGCATCCCTTCTGAATGAGCAGTTCTTC.

This clonotype was recorded at least ten times. The CDR3 bases are TGTGCCAGTAAACACCTCCGGGACCCGAACACTGAAGCTTTCTTT. This encodes CASKHLRDPNTEAFF. The genes are TRBV19 and TRBJ1-1; weak D call: TRBD1 (5 bases). Trimming cost V 7 bases and J 1 base, with 16 bases left between them. Germline assignment: CDR1 LNHDA and CDR2 SQIVND (reference sequence). This CDR3 contains 15 residues. Drawing the rest from reference TRBV19 and TRBJ1-1, the complete variable domain is DGGITQSPKYLFRKEGQNVTLSCEQNLNHDAMYWYRQDPGQGLRLIYYSQIVNDFQKGDIAEGYSVSREKKESFPLTVTSAQKNPTAFYLCASKHLRDPNTEAFFGQGTRLTVV.

A word on this clonotype: Given a much more abundant clone one base away, this may be a read error. This chain links TRBV2 with TRBJ2-5; no firm D call. The CDR3 is made up of 13 amino acids. Trimming removed 9 bases at V and 5 bases at J, with 16 bases between. CDR1 and CDR2 (germline): SNHLY, FYNNEI. The CDR3 nucleotides read TGTGCCAGATCCGGACCCGATGTGGAGACCCAGTACTTC. Translating it yields CARSGPDVETQYF.

This clonotype has ten or more counts. The chain combines TRBV20-1 with TRBJ2-7; 7 bases match TRBD1. The trim removed 0 bases at V and 4 bases at J, leaving 3 bases unmatched. This CDR3 is built from 13 residues. Looked up from germline, CDR1 is DFQATT and CDR2 is SNEGSKA (reference sequence). The DNA for the CDR3 is TGCAGTGCTAGAGATAGGACAGGTTACGAGCAGTACTTC. This codes for CSARDRTGYEQYF.

This clonotype was recorded at least ten times. The chain is built from TRBV5-1 and TRBJ1-3; D is possibly TRBD1 (5 bases). Trimming left V 7 bases short and J 0 bases short, with 11 bases between. Germline values: CDR1 SGHRS, CDR2 YFSETQ. The CDR3 has 14 residues. The CDR3 DNA reads as TGCGCCAGCGGAGACAGCTCCTCTGGAAACACCATATATTTT. This encodes CASGDSSSGNTIYF. The variable domain in full, completed from reference TRBV5-1 and TRBJ1-3, reads KAGVTQTPRYLIKTRGQQVTLSCSPISGHRSVSWYQQTPGQGLQFLFEYFSETQRNKGNFPGRFSGRQFSNSRSEMNVSTLELGDSALYLCASGDSSSGNTIYFGEGSWLTVV.

This clonotype was observed at least ten times. This rearrangement joins TRBV9 to TRBJ2-1; tentatively, D is TRBD2 (6 bases). CDR3 length: 15 amino acids. The germline V gene has CDR1 SGDLS and CDR2 YYNGEE. V lost 4 bases, J lost 8 bases, and 19 bases lay in between. Here the CDR3 DNA reads TGTGCCAGCAGCCGATTGGGAGGACCCACTTATGAGCAGTTCTTC. Translating gives CASSRLGGPTYEQFF.

J is TRBJ1-1 and V is TRBV28; D perhaps matches TRBD1 (5 bases). This CDR3 region has 15 residues. The germline gives CDR1 MDHEN, CDR2 SYDVKM. Trimming shortened V by 5 bases and J by 1 base, and 14 bases separated the two germline ends. Here the CDR3 DNA reads TGTGCCAGCAGTGGGCCGGGACCGAAGAACACTGAAGCTTTCTTT. Translating gives CASSGPGPKNTEAFF.

This clonotype was recorded at least ten times. The J gene is TRBJ1-5, the V gene TRBV19; TRBD1 matches at 8 bases. CDR1 and CDR2 from the germline V gene are LNHDA and SQIVND (reference sequence). The CDR3 runs to 16 residues. Trimming cost V 4 bases and J 0 bases; bases outside gene matches: 5. CDR3: CASSTGTGYSNQPQHF. CDR3 coding DNA: TGTGCCAGTAGTACGGGGACAGGCTATAGCAATCAGCCCCAGCATTTT.

Ten or more counts support this clonotype. V gene TRBV9 combines with J gene TRBJ2-2; 13 positions match TRBD2. The CDR3 extends over 17 amino acids. Trimming removed 3 bases from V and 4 bases from J; junction bases left unmatched: 6. Germline V gives CDR1 SGDLS, CDR2 YYNGEE. The CDR3 sequence is CASSARTSGSVTGELFF. CDR3 DNA sequence: TGTGCCAGCAGCGCGCGGACTAGCGGGAGCGTCACCGGGGAGCTGTTTTTT. The whole variable domain, remainder taken from reference TRBV9 and TRBJ2-2, is DSGVTQTPKHLITATGQRVTLRCSPRSGDLSVYWYQQSLDQGLQFLIQYYNGEERAKGNILERFSAQQFPDLHSELNLSSLELGDSALYFCASSARTSGSVTGELFFGEGSRLTVL.

This clonotype was detected ten times or more. CDR3 loop: CASSQEWRRVGSEQYF. The CDR3 bases are TGCGCCAGCAGCCAAGAGTGGAGGCGGGTTGGATCCGAGCAGTACTTC. The chain uses TRBV4-3 and TRBJ2-7; TRBD2 might be the D (5 bases). CDR3 length: 16 residues. The germline gives CDR1 LGHNA, CDR2 YSLEER. V lost 0 bases and J lost 6, with 18 bases in between.

This clonotype appeared many times. The chain combines TRBV5-6 with TRBJ1-1; maybe TRBD1 (6 bases). The CDR3 sequence is 18 residues long. V lost 5 bases and J lost 2, with 25 bases in between. Per the germline V gene, CDR1 is SGHDT and CDR2 is YYEEEE. The CDR3 sequence is CASRNLDRPGYNNTEAFF. The DNA for the CDR3 is TGTGCCAGCAGAAACCTCGACAGGCCCGGCTACAATAACACTGAAGCTTTCTTT.

In its sample, this clonotype was seen many times. The V call is TRBV28, the J call TRBJ1-3; perhaps TRBD1 as D (5 bases). The CDR3 is 15 amino acids. V lost 7 bases to trimming and J lost 1 base, with 14 bases between them. Looked up from germline, CDR1 is MDHEN and CDR2 is SYDVKM. The chain's CDR3 is CASTRGGASGNTIYF. Here the CDR3 DNA reads TGTGCCAGCACACGGGGAGGGGCTTCTGGAAACACCATATATTTT. Using reference TRBV28 and TRBJ1-3 for the parts outside the CDR3, the full variable domain is DVKVTQSSRYLVKRTGEKVFLECVQDMDHENMFWYRQDPGLGLRLIYFSYDVKMKEKGDIPEGYSVSREKKERFSLILESASTNQTSMYLCASTRGGASGNTIYFGEGSWLTVV.

A word on this clonotype: This sequence is one base from a far larger clone and is likely a read error. The V gene is TRBV6-9, the J gene TRBJ2-7, with TRBD1 identical over 10 bases. The V and J ends lost 8 bases and 2 bases, in that order; junction bases with no gene match: 15. The CDR3 consists of 17 residues. Germline V gene lookup returns CDR1 MNHGY and CDR2 SVAAGI. Here the CDR3 DNA reads TGTGCCAGCTATGGGGGGTGGCCCGGGACAGGGGCCTACGAGCAGTACTTC. Amino acid sequence: CASYGGWPGTGAYEQYF.

The sample holds many counts of this clonotype. The chain combines TRBV7-2 with TRBJ2-2; D may be TRBD2 (5 bases). Germline CDR1 is SGHTA and CDR2 is FQGNSA. The CDR3 loop spans 15 amino acids. Trimming pared 3 bases from V and 2 bases from J, leaving 10 bases between. CDR3 nucleotides: TGTGCCAGCAGCTTTACCGAGGGTAACACCGGGGAGCTGTTTTTT. This codes for CASSFTEGNTGELFF.

In this sample, this clonotype turned up many times. This chain links TRBV7-6 with TRBJ2-1; 10 bases align to TRBD2. The CDR3 spans 16 residues. Trimming cost V 5 bases and J 6 bases; bases outside gene matches: 10. CDR1 and CDR2 (germline): SGHVS, FNYEAQ. CDR3 in amino acids: CASSDLGASGSNEQFF. The CDR3 DNA is TGTGCCAGCAGCGACCTCGGGGCTAGCGGGAGCAATGAGCAGTTCTTC.

This clonotype was detected once. This sequence joins TRBV9 and TRBJ1-4; D is unclear. The CDR3 is made up of 13 amino acids. The germline V and J ends were trimmed by 4 bases and 10 bases, with 14 bases remaining between them. CDR1 and CDR2 (germline): SGDLS, YYNGEE. CDR3 region: CASSLGLGGKLFF. Here the CDR3 DNA reads TGTGCCAGCAGCTTAGGATTGGGTGGAAAACTGTTTTTT.